This entry lists 13 T cell receptor beta chains sequenced from one sample in a study of T cells after posttransplantation cyclophosphamide. The assay was immunoSEQ multiplex PCR, and TCRdb's table has in-frame clones only and misses some. The sample shows some 47,000 clones, about 86% of them seen only once. The sample was PBMCs. All receptors derive from a man aged 25-45 years with a blood cancer, CMV-positive, and with a related stem cell donor.

This chain joins TRBV5-1 and TRBJ2-7; TRBD2 agrees at 7 bases. The CDR3 is made up of 15 amino acids. Trimming removed 0 bases from V and 2 bases from J; junction bases left unmatched: 5. CDR1 and CDR2 (germline): SGHRS, YFSETQ. The CDR3 DNA follows: TGCGCCAGCAGCTTGGAAGCGGGAACCGCCTACGAGCAGTACTTC. Translation gives CASSLEAGTAYEQYF.

This chain joins TRBV5-5 and TRBJ1-5; D perhaps matches TRBD1 (5 bases). CDR3 length: 15 amino acids. CDR1 and CDR2 from the germline V gene are SGHKS and YYEKEE (reference sequence). The V end was cut by 2 bases, the J end by 0 bases, with 9 bases between. The CDR3 nucleotides read TGTGCCAGCAGCTTCGGGGGATATAGCAATCAGCCCCAGCATTTT. It translates to CASSFGGYSNQPQHF. Together with reference TRBV5-5 and TRBJ1-5, the CDR3 gives the full variable domain: DAGVTQSPTHLIKTRGQQVTLRCSPISGHKSVSWYQQVLGQGPQFIFQYYEKEERGRGNFPDRFSARQFPNYSSELNVNALLLGDSALYLCASSFGGYSNQPQHFGDGTRLSIL.

This rearrangement joins TRBV5-1 to TRBJ1-3, with D maybe TRBD1 (6 bases). Germline V gene lookup returns CDR1 SGHRS and CDR2 YFSETQ. Trimming stripped 5 bases from V and 4 bases from J, with 10 bases between. The CDR3 length is 13 residues. The CDR3 reads CASREDSGNTIYF. CDR3 nucleotides: TGCGCCAGCAGGGAGGACAGCGGAAACACCATATATTTT.

About this clone: A junction end diverges from the germline sequence, so it may reflect a read error. V and J are TRBV7-7 and TRBJ2-1, with TRBD2 matching 12 bases. CDR1 and CDR2 (germline): SSHAT, FNYEAQ (reference sequence). This CDR3 has 14 residues. CDR3 residues: CASSLQTSGSPTFF. The CDR3 DNA reads as TGTGCTAGCAGCCTTCAGACTAGCGGGAGTCCAACGTTCTTC.

The CDR3 spells CASSPTPTTNTGELFF. As DNA, the CDR3 is TGTGCCAGTAGCCCGACCCCGACAACGAACACCGGGGAGCTGTTTTTT. The rearrangement joins TRBV19 to TRBJ2-2; D unresolved. V lost 6 bases and J lost 0, with 14 bases in between. The germline CDR1 and CDR2 sequences are LNHDA and SQIVND (reference sequence). The CDR3 covers 16 residues.

The chain uses TRBV5-6 and TRBJ2-4, with TRBD2 matching 9 bases. Trimming cost V 0 bases and J 6 bases; bases outside gene matches: 1. CDR1 is SGHDT, CDR2 YYEEEE, per germline. This CDR3 has 14 amino acids. The CDR3 DNA reads as TGTGCCAGCAGCTTGGAACTAGCGGGAAACATTCAGTACTTC. This translates into CASSLELAGNIQYF. Supplemented by reference TRBV5-6 and TRBJ2-4, the full variable domain reads DAGVTQSPTHLIKTRGQQVTLRCSPKSGHDTVSWYQQALGQGPQFIFQYYEEEERQRGNFPDRFSGHQFPNYSSELNVNALLLGDSALYLCASSLELAGNIQYFGAGTRLSVL.

In its sample, this clone was seen once. J is TRBJ2-7 and V is TRBV19, with 7 bases that match TRBD1. There are 14 residues in the CDR3. V was pared by 6 bases and J by 2 bases, with 7 bases of the junction left unmatched. The germline V gene encodes CDR1 LNHDA and CDR2 SQIVND (reference sequence). In DNA form, the CDR3 reads TGTGCCAGTAGGCTACGGACAGGAACCTACGAGCAGTACTTC. Translated, it gives CASRLRTGTYEQYF. Full variable domain (missing parts from reference TRBV19 and TRBJ2-7): DGGITQSPKYLFRKEGQNVTLSCEQNLNHDAMYWYRQDPGQGLRLIYYSQIVNDFQKGDIAEGYSVSREKKESFPLTVTSAQKNPTAFYLCASRLRTGTYEQYFGPGTRLTVT.

The chain couples TRBV4-1 to TRBJ2-1; weak D call: TRBD2 (5 bases). There are 15 residues in the CDR3. The germline V gene has CDR1 MGHRA and CDR2 YSYEKL. V was shortened by 1 base and J by 2 bases, with 9 bases between the two germline ends. DNA of the CDR3: TGCGCCAGCAGCCAAGCGGGATACCCCTACAATGAGCAGTTCTTC. Protein: CASSQAGYPYNEQFF.

The rearrangement uses TRBV30 and TRBJ1-1, with D uncertain. Germline CDR1 is GTSNPN and CDR2 is SVGIG (reference sequence). The CDR3 spans 15 residues. V lost 3 bases and J 4 bases, leaving 18 bases between the germline ends. CDR3 sequence reads: CAWRIPGGRVTEAFF. DNA for the CDR3: TGTGCCTGGAGGATCCCAGGCGGGCGAGTCACTGAAGCTTTCTTT.

The CDR3 sequence: CASAGTGDEKLFF. The CDR3 DNA is TGTGCCAGCGCCGGGACAGGGGATGAAAAACTGTTTTTT. The chain uses TRBV18 and TRBJ1-4; 10 bases are shared with TRBD1. The CDR3 totals 13 residues. The V and J ends lost 8 bases and 6 bases, in that order; junction bases with no gene match: 3. Germline CDR1 reads KGHSH; CDR2 reads LQKENI.

This clone was found a few times. This rearrangement joins TRBV5-1 to TRBJ2-2; tentatively, D is TRBD2 (5 bases). The CDR3 runs to 15 residues. Germline values: CDR1 SGHRS, CDR2 YFSETQ. The ends were cut back, 0 bases at V and 6 bases at J, with 12 bases in the middle. The CDR3 protein is CASSLALAIAGELFF. As DNA, the CDR3 is TGCGCCAGCAGCTTGGCCCTAGCAATCGCCGGGGAGCTGTTTTTT.

The chain combines TRBV2 with TRBJ1-5, with 9 positions matching TRBD1. The CDR3 contains 14 residues. Losses at the gene ends were 8 bases for V and 5 bases for J; bases not matched to a gene: 7. Germline V gives CDR1 SNHLY, CDR2 FYNNEI. CDR3 amino acids: CASGDRVYDQPQHF. CDR3 DNA: TGTGCCAGCGGGGACAGGGTGTACGATCAGCCCCAGCATTTT.

This clone was counted a single time. J is TRBJ2-3 and V is TRBV9; a weak D match, TRBD2 (7 bases). Germline V CDR1 and CDR2: SGDLS, YYNGEE. The V end was cut by 0 bases, the J end by 4 bases, with 9 bases between. The CDR3 length is 14 residues. CDR3: CASSVEGGPDTQYF. The CDR3 DNA reads TGTGCCAGCAGCGTAGAGGGGGGGCCAGATACGCAGTATTTT.